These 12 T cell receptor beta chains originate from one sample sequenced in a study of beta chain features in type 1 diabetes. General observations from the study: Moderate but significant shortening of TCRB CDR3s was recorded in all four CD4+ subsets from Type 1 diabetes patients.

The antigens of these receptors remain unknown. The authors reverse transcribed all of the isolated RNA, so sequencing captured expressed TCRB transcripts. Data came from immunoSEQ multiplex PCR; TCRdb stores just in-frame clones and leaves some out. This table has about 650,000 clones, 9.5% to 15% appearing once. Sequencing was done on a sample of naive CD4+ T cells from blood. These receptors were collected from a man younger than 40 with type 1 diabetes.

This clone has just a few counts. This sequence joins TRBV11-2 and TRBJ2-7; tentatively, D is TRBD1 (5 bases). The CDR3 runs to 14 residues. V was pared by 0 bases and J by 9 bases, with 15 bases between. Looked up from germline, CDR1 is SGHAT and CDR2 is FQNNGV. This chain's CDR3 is CASSLDGQGMVQYF. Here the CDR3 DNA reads TGTGCCAGCAGCTTAGATGGGCAGGGTATGGTGCAGTACTTC.

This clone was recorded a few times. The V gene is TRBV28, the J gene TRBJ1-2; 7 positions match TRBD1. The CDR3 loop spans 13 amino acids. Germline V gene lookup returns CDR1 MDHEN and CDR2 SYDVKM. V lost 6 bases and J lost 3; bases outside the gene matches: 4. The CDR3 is CASSTTGYYGYTF. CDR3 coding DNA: TGTGCCAGCAGCACGACAGGGTACTATGGCTACACCTTC.

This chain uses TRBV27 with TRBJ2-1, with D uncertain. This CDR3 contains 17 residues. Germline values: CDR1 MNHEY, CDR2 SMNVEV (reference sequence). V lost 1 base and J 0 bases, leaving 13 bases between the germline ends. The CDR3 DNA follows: TGTGCCAGCAGTTTATACGTCCTCCCCTTCTCCTACAATGAGCAGTTCTTC. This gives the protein CASSLYVLPFSYNEQFF.

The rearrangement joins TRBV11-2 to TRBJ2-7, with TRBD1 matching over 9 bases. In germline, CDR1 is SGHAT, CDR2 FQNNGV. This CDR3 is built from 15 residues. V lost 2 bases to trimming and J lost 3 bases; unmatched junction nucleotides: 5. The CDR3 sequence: CASSLIQGALYEQYF. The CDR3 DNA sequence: TGTGCCAGCAGCTTAATACAGGGGGCCCTCTACGAGCAGTACTTC.

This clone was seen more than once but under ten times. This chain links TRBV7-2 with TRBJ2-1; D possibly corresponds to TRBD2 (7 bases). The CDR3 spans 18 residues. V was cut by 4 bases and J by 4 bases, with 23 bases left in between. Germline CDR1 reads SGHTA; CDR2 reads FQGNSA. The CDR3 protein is CASSSKPLVGGRYNEQFF. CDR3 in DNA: TGTGCCAGCAGCTCCAAGCCCCTCGTCGGGGGGCGTTACAATGAGCAGTTCTTC.

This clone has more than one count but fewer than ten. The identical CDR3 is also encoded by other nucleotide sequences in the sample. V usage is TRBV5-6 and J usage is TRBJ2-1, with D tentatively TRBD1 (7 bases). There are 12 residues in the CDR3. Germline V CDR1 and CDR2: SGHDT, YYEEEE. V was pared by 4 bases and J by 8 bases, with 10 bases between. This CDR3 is CASSTGEDEQFF. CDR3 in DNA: TGTGCCAGCAGCACAGGGGAGGATGAGCAGTTCTTC. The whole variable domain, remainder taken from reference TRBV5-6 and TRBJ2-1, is DAGVTQSPTHLIKTRGQQVTLRCSPKSGHDTVSWYQQALGQGPQFIFQYYEEEERQRGNFPDRFSGHQFPNYSSELNVNALLLGDSALYLCASSTGEDEQFFGPGTRLTVL.

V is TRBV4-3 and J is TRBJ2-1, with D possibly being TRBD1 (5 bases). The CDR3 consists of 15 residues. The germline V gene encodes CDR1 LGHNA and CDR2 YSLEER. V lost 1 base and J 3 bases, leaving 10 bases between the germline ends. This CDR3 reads CASSQVQDNYNEQFF. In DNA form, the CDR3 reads TGCGCCAGCAGCCAAGTCCAGGACAACTACAATGAGCAGTTCTTC.

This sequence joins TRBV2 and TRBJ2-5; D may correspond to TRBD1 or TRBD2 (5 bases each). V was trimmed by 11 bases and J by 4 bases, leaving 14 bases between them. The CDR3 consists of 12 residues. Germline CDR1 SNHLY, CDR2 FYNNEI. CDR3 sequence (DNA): TGTGCCTGCCAACTTGGGGGAGAGACCCAGTACTTC. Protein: CACQLGGETQYF.

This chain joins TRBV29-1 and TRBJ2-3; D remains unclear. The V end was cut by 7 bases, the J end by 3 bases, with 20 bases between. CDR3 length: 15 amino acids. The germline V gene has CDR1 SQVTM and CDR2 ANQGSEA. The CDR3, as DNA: TGCAGCGCTCCACCGGCCTTATCGCTTACAGATACGCAGTATTTT. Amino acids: CSAPPALSLTDTQYF.

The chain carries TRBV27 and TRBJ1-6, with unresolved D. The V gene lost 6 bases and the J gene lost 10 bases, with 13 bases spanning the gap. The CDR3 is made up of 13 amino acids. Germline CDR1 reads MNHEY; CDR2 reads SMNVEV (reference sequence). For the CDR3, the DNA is TGTGCCAGCAGCTTCTACGAGATCTCACCCCTCCACTTT. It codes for CASSFYEISPLHF.

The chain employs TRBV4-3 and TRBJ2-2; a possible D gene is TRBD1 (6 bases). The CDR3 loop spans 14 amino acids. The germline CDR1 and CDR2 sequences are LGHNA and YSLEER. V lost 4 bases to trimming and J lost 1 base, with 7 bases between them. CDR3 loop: CASSRTENTGELFF. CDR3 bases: TGCGCCAGCAGCCGGACAGAGAACACCGGGGAGCTGTTTTTT.

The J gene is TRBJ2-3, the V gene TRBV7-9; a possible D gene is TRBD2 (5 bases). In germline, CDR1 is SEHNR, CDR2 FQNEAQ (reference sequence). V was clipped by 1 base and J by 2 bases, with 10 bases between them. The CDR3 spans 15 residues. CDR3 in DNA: TGTGCCAGCAGCTTAGAGGGAGACCCCACAGATACGCAGTATTTT. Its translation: CASSLEGDPTDTQYF. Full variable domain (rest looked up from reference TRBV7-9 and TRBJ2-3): DTGVSQNPRHKITKRGQNVTFRCDPISEHNRLYWYRQTLGQGPEFLTYFQNEAQLEKSRLLSDRFSAERPKGSFSTLEIQRTEQGDSAMYLCASSLEGDPTDTQYFGPGTRLTVL.